The present T cell receptor (beta chain) was sequenced within a study of PD-1 blockade in classical Hodgkin lymphoma (TCRdb year 2020). General notes on the study: Nivolumab dosing was 3 mg/kg intravenously every 2 weeks, continuing until either disease progression or unacceptable toxicity. The study used CyTOF and TCR beta sequencing to define a peripheral blood immune signature of response to PD-1 blockade in classical Hodgkin lymphoma. The paper as a whole reports these results and caveats: The study covered only a single clinical trial cohort, and the causes of the repertoire differences, possibly disease activity or prior therapy, were still not defined. Baseline TCR diversity was reported to be lower in newly diagnosed patients than in healthy donors, and even lower in relapsed/refractory patients. Among trial patients, those achieving complete response had baseline diversity similar to that of newly diagnosed patients, while diversity was significantly lower in partial responders and progressors. Patients starting nivolumab less than 1 year after ASCT had lower diversity and were excluded from later analyses to avoid confounding by immune reconstitution. By C4D1, a significant rise was seen in CD4+ TCR diversity but not in CD8+ TCR diversity (p=0.0027 vs p=0.16), and the rise was most apparent among complete responders (p=0.02).

The germline V gene (reference sequence) provides CDR1 PRHDT and CDR2 FYEKMQ. The CDR3 sequence holds 12 residues, the cysteine and phenylalanine included. Only the CDR3 region is kept as DNA, spanning 36 bases read in frame from base 1. V loses 0 bases, J loses 6 bases, and the germline ends lie 5 bases apart. Turning to this clone: It has no known antigen specificity. No per-base quality is available; no much larger clone lies one base away.

Genomic DNA was extracted with the Qiagen DNeasy kit from unsorted PBMCs and from negatively selected CD4+ and CD8+ fractions. TCR beta CDR3 regions were subjected to amplification by immunoSEQ multiplex PCR with primers that anneal to V and J segments. A synthetic immune receptor repertoire was used to minimize amplification bias, and any residual bias was removed computationally once sequencing was done. Under the source paper's analysis protocol: Repertoire diversity was quantified as the Shannon entropy index using custom Python scripts. Unsorted, CD4+ and CD8+ repertoires were analyzed separately, except for combined analyses in which CD4+ and CD8+ sequences were merged in silico. Clonal expansion was defined as at least a 2-fold frequency increase after treatment relative to C1D1, with a pseudocount of 0.5 for undetected baseline clones. Singleton clones were defined as clones with 0 or 1 copy at C1D1, and non-singleton clones were defined as clones with 2 or more copies. Clones expanded in unsorted samples were annotated as CD4+, CD8+ or unknown by matching protein sequences in sorted samples from the same patient. Wilcoxon tests were applied to paired samples to test diversity changes from C1D1 to C4D1. TCRdb retrieved this table from immuneACCESS and kept in-frame rearrangements only. Not all clones are present; in checked studies, unresolved V genes account for under half, and no reason is known for the remainder. V, J and clone size reflect that table, while D and trimming were determined from the DNA. The sample includes about 97,000 clones, with around 88% observed a single time. Around 6.6% of the sample rests with the top ten.

Per the publication, the time point label means: cycle 2 day 1 (C2D1) of nivolumab. Relapse after autologous stem cell transplantation had occurred in all trial patients, and cohorts A, B and C were distinguished by prior brentuximab vedotin exposure. The trial cohort comprised about 60 patients with relapsed/refractory classical Hodgkin lymphoma whose best overall responses were complete response, partial response or progressive disease. Single-agent nivolumab was administered to trial patients in the multi-cohort phase II CheckMate 205 trial. An independent review committee assessed best overall response using the 2007 International Working Group response criteria. Trial PBMCs were obtained immediately prior to nivolumab initiation (C1D1) and on therapy at cycle 2 day 1 and cycle 4 day 1. After peripheral blood was drawn into 8 mL Vacutainer Cell Preparation Tubes, PBMCs were isolated by centrifugation and then cryopreserved.

The specimen was peripheral blood mononuclear cells (PBMCs), collected before the second cycle of nivolumab. Recombination connected TRBV13 to TRBJ1-1; perhaps TRBD1 is the D gene, with 5 bases matching. This clonotype was sampled from a human donor with classical Hodgkin lymphoma. The CDR3 sequence is CASSLGGAEAFF. The DNA reads TGTGCCAGCAGCTTAGGGGGGGCTGAAGCTTTCTTT.